This T cell receptor (beta chain) emerged from a study of human T cells and chemical hapten exposure. Overall study results and limits: The study found expanded TCRs formed significantly more large CDR3 similarity clusters than controls.

One entry per CDR3 protein, called by TCRdb with MiXCR from the RACE reads. Of fewer than 60,000 distinct CDR3 sequences detected, around 11% appear once; the ten largest clones hold 3.5% to 4.5%. Time point of the sample: pre-sensitization, week 0. The sample's treatment: therapeutic diphenylcyclopropenone sensitization with weekly scalp DPC. The drawing of blood occurred before each patch test was applied. CDR1 and CDR2 (germline): SGHAT, FQNNGV. CDR3 length: 17 amino acids. V trimming: 5 bases; J trimming: 4 bases; junction bases outside the gene matches: 8. This clonotype was seen a few times. Its antigen is not identified.

The genes are TRBV11-2 and TRBJ2-3; TRBD2 aligns across 14 bases. This receptor was obtained from a woman aged 35 to 49 with alopecia areata. Some clones in this sample may be carry-over from other donors' samples. The sequencing here drew on whole blood, taken in connection with sensitization to the hapten diphenylcyclopropenone (DPC). The CDR3: CASSPRGTSGSPDTQYF. The CDR3 DNA sequence: TGTGCCAGCAGCCCGCGGGGGACTAGCGGGAGCCCAGATACGCAGTATTTT.